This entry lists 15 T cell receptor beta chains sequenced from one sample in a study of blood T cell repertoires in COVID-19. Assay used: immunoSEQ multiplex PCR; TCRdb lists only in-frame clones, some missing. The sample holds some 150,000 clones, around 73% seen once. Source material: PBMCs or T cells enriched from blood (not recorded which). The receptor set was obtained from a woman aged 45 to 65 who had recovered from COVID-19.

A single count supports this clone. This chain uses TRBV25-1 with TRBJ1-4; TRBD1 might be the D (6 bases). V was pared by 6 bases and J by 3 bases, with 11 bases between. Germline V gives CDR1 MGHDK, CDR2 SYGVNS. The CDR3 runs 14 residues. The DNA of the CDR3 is TGTGCCAGCAGGGGTTGGGGGCCTAATGAAAAACTGTTTTTT. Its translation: CASRGWGPNEKLFF.

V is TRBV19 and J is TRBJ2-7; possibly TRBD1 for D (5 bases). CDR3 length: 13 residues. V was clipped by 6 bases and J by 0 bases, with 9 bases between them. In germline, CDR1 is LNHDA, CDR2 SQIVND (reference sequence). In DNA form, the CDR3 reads TGTGCCAGTAGACTCGACAGCTCCTACGAGCAGTACTTC. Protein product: CASRLDSSYEQYF.

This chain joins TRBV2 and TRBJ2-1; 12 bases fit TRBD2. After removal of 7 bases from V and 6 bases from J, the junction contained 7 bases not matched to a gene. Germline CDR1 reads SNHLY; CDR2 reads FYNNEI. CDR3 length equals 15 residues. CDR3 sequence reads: CASIQTSGGLNEQFF. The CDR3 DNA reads TGTGCCAGCATCCAGACTAGCGGGGGCCTCAATGAGCAGTTCTTC.

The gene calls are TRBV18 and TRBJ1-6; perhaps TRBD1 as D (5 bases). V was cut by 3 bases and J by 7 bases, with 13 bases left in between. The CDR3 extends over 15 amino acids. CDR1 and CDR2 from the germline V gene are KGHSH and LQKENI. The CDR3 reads CASSPVDSQNSPLHF. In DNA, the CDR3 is TGTGCCAGCTCACCCGTCGACAGTCAGAATTCACCCCTCCACTTT. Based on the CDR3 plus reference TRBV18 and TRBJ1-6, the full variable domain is NAGVMQNPRHLVRRRGQEARLRCSPMKGHSHVYWYRQLPEEGLKFMVYLQKENIIDESGMPKERFSAEFPKEGPSILRIQQVVRGDSAAYFCASSPVDSQNSPLHFGNGTRLTVT.

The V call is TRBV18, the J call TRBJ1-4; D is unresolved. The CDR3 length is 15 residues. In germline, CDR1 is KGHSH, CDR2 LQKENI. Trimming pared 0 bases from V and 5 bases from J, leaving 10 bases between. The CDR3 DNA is TGTGCCAGCTCACCACCCGAGGCATGGAATGAAAAACTGTTTTTT. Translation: CASSPPEAWNEKLFF.

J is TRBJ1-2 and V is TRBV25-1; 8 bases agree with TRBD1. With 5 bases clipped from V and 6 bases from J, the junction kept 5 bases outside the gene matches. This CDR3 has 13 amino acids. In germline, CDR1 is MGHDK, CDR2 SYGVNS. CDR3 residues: CASSHQGADGYTF. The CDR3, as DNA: TGTGCCAGCAGTCATCAGGGGGCTGATGGCTACACCTTC.

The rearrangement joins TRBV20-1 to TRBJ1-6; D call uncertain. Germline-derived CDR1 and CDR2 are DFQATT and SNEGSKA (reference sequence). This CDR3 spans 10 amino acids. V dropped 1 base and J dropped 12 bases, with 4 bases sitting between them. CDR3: CSARGEPLHF. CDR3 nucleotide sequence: TGCAGTGCTAGAGGAGAACCCCTCCACTTT.

The CDR3, as DNA: TGCGCCAGCAGCCAAGATTCGACAGGGTCGAAGACCCAGTACTTC. Its protein product is CASSQDSTGSKTQYF. This chain connects TRBV4-1 to TRBJ2-5; 7 nucleotides match TRBD1. The CDR3 runs to 15 residues. With V trimmed by 0 bases and J by 6 bases, 7 bases remained unmatched. Germline CDR1 is MGHRA and CDR2 is YSYEKL.

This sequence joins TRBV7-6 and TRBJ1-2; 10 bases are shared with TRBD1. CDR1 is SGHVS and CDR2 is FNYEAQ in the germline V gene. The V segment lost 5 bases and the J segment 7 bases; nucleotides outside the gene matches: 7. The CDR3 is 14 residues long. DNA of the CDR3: TGTGCCAGCAGCCGACAGGGGGCGGTTGGTGGCTACACCTTC. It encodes CASSRQGAVGGYTF.

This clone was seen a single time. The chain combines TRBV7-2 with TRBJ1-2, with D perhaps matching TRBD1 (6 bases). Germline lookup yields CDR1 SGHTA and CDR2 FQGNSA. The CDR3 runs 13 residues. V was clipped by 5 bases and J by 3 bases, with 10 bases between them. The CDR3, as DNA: TGTGCCAGCAGCCCCAGGGGAGACTATGGCTACACCTTC. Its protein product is CASSPRGDYGYTF.

The CDR3 loop is CASSEAAKQYV. The CDR3 DNA sequence: TGTGCCAGCAGTGAAGCAGCCAAGCAGTACGTC. V gene TRBV2 combines with J gene TRBJ2-7, with D uncertain. CDR3 length equals 11 residues. Germline V gene lookup returns CDR1 SNHLY and CDR2 FYNNEI. V lost 0 bases to trimming and J lost 8 bases, with 5 bases between them.

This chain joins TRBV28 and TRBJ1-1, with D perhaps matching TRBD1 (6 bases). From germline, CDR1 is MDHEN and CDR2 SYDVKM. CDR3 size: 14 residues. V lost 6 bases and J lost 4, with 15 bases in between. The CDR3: CASSPQRGATEAFF. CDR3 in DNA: TGTGCCAGCAGCCCCCAACGGGGGGCCACTGAAGCTTTCTTT.

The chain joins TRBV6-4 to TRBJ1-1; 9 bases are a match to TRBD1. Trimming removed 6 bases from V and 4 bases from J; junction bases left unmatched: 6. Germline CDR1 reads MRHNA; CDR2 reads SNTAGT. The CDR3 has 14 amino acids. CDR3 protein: CASSEGQGFTEAFF. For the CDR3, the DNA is TGTGCCAGCAGCGAGGGACAGGGTTTCACTGAAGCTTTCTTT.

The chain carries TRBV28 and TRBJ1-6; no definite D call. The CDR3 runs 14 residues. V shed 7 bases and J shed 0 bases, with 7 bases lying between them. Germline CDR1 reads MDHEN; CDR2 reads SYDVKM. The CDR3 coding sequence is TGTGCCAGCATCCTAACCTCCTATAATTCACCCCTCCACTTT. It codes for CASILTSYNSPLHF.

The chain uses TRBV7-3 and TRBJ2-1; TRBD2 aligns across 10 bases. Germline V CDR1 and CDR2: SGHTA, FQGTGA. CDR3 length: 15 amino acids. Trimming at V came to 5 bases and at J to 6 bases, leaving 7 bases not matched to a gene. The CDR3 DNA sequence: TGTGCCAGCAGCCCTATAGCGGGGGGAGTCAATGAGCAGTTCTTC. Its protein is CASSPIAGGVNEQFF.